A selection of T cell receptor beta chains follows, all from one sample in a study of blood T cells in healthy people across ages. Using its own MiXCR run on the 5' RACE reads, TCRdb lists one record per CDR3 protein. Of around 1,900,000 distinct CDR3 sequences listed, roughly two fifths are singletons. What was sequenced was blood. Receptor source: a human donor in good health. Both conserved end residues are trimmed from each CDR3. The size of a clone is reported for some rows only, either as once, few or many, or as a class for expanded clones.

abundance	v_gene	CDR3aa
few	TRBV20-1	SARWGGLTDTQY
.	TRBV6-2/TRBV6-3	ASRAGLLETQY
.	TRBV20-1	SARGGGFGTQY
few	TRBV29-1	SVRSGGGQYEQY
.	TRBV4-1	ASSHASGTTNEKLF
few	TRBV6-1	ASSEHDQPQH
.	TRBV9	ASSVGSSRETQY
.	TRBV7-9	ASSSSGVGADTQY
.	TRBV5-1	ASSSASTGDNEQY
.	TRBV30	AWSTDSNQPQH
.	TRBV27	ASRTGTVMNTEAF
.	TRBV15	ATRGGDSFVYGYT
few	TRBV6-2/TRBV6-3	ASSLLGGDQETQY
few	TRBV5-6	ASSLGTGTEKLF
few	TRBV29-1	SAKGLAGGISYNEQF
once	TRBV20-1	SAPGQDMNTEVF
.	TRBV7-2	ASSLGEGGPTDTQY
.	TRBV30	AWGPGGNQPQH
.	TRBV28	VSSPTGTSYEQY